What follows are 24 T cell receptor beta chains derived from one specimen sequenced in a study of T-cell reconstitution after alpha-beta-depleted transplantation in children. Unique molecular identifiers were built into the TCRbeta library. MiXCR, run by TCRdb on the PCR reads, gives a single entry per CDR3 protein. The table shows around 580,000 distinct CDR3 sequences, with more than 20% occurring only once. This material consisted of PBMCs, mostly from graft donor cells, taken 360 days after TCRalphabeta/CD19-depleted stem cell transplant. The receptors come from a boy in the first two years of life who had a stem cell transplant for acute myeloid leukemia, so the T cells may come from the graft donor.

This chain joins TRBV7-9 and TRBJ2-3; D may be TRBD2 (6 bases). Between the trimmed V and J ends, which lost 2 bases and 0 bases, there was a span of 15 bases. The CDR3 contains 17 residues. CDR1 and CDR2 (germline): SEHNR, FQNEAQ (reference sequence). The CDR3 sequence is CASSLPSGGISTDTQYF. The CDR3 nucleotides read TGTGCCAGCAGCTTACCGTCTGGAGGGATTAGCACAGATACGCAGTATTTT.

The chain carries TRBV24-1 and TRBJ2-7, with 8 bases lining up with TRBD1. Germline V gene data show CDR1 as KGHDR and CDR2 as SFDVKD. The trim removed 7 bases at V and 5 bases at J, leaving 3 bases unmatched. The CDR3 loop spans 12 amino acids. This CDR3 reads CATSRDRNEQYV. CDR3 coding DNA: TGTGCCACCAGCCGGGACAGGAACGAGCAGTACGTC.

The CDR3 loop reads CASREGWGQETQYF. Here the CDR3 DNA reads TGTGCCAGCAGGGAGGGTTGGGGCCAAGAGACCCAGTACTTC. The V gene is TRBV28, the J gene TRBJ2-5, with D possibly TRBD2 on 6 matching bases. The length of the CDR3 is 14 residues. V lost 6 bases and J lost 1, with 12 bases in between. Germline CDR1 MDHEN, CDR2 SYDVKM.

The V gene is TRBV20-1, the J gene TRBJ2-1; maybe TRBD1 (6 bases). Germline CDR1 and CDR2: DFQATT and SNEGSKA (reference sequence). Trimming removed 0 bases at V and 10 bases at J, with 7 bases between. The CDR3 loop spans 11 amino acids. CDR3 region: CSAREDREQFF. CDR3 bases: TGCAGTGCTAGAGAGGACAGAGAGCAGTTCTTC.

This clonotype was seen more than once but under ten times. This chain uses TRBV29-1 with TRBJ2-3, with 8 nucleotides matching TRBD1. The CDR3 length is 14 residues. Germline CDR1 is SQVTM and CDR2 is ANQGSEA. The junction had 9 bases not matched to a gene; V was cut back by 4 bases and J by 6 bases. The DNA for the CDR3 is TGCAGCGTTGTCGAGACAGGGGCATCGGATACGCAGTATTTT. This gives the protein CSVVETGASDTQYF.

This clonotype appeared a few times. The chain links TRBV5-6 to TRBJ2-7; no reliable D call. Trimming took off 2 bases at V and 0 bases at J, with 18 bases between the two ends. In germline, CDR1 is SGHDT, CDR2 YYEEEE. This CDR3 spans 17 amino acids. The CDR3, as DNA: TGTGCCAGCAGCTTACTAAACACACAAAGGAGCTCCTACGAGCAGTACTTC. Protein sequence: CASSLLNTQRSSYEQYF.

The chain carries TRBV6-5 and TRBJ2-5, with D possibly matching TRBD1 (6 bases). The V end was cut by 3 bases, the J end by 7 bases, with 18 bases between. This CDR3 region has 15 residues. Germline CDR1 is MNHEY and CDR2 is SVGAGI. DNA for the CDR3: TGTGCCAGCAGTTATAGTAGGCAGGACAGTTGGACCCAGTACTTC. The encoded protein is CASSYSRQDSWTQYF.

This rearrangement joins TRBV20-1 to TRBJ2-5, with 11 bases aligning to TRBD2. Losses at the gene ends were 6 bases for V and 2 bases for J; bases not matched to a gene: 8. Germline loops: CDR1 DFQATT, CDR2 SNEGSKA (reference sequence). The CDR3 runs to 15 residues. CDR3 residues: CSAERVAGGQETQYF. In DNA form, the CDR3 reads TGCAGTGCAGAGAGGGTAGCGGGGGGGCAAGAGACCCAGTACTTC.

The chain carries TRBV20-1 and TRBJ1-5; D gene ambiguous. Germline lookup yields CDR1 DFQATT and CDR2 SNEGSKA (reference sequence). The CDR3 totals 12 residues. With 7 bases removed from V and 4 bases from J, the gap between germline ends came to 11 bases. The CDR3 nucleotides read TGCAGTGTTACGGGGAAGAATCAGCCCCAGCATTTT. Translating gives CSVTGKNQPQHF.

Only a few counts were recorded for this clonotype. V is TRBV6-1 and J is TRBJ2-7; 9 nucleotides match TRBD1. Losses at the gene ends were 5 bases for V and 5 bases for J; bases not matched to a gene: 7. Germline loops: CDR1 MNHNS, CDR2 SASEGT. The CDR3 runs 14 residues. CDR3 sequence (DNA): TGTGCCAGCAGTCCCGGGACAGGGAGCCACGAGCAGTACTTC. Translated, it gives CASSPGTGSHEQYF.

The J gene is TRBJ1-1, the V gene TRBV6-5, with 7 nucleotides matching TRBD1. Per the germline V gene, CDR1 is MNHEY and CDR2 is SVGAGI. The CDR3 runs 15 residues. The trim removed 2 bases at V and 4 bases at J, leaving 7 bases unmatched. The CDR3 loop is CASSYGDQGGTEAFF. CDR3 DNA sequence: TGTGCCAGCAGTTACGGGGACCAGGGGGGCACTGAAGCTTTCTTT.

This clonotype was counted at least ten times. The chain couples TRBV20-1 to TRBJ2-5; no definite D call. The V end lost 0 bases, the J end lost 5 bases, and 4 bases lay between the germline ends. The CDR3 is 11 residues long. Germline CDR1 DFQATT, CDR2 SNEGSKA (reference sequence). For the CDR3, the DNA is TGCAGTGCTAGAGAGTATGAGACCCAGTACTTC. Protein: CSAREYETQYF.

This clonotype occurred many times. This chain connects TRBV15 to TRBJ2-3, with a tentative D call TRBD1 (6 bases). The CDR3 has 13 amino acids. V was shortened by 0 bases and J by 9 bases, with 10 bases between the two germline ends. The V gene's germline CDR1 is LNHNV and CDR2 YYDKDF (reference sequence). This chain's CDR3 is CATSRDRTVTQYF. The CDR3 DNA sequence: TGTGCCACCAGCAGAGACCGGACAGTAACGCAGTATTTT.

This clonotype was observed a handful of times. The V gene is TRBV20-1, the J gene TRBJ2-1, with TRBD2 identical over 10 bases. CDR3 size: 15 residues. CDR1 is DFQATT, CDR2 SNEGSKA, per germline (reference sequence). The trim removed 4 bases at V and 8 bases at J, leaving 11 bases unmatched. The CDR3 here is CSATRSLAGVYEQFF. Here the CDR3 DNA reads TGCAGTGCTACCCGAAGTCTAGCGGGGGTCTATGAGCAGTTCTTC.

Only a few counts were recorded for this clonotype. CDR3 DNA: TGCAGTGCTAAGGACAGGGGAAAGGTGGAGACCCAGTACTTC. Its protein product is CSAKDRGKVETQYF. This sequence joins TRBV20-1 and TRBJ2-5; 9 nucleotides match TRBD1. CDR1 and CDR2 (germline): DFQATT, SNEGSKA (reference sequence). V lost 4 bases to trimming and J lost 5 bases; unmatched junction nucleotides: 8. This CDR3 region has 14 residues.

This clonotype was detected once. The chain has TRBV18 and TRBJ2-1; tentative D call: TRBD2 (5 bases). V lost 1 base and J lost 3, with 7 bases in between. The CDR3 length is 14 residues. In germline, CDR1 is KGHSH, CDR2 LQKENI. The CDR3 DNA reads TGTGCCAGCTCACCACTTAGCGACTACAATGAGCAGTTCTTC. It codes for CASSPLSDYNEQFF.

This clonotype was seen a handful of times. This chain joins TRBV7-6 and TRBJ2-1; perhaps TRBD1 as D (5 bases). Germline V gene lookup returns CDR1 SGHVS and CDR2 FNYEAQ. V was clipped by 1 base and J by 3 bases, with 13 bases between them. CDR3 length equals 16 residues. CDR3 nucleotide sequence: TGTGCCAGCAGCTTAGAAGGCAGGGCCAACTACAATGAGCAGTTCTTC. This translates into CASSLEGRANYNEQFF.

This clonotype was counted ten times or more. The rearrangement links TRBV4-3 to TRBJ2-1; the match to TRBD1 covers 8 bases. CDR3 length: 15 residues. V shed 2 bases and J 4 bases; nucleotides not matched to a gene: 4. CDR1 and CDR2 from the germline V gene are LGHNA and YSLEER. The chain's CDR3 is CASSQYRDRYNEQFF. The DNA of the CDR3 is TGCGCCAGCAGCCAATACCGGGACAGGTACAATGAGCAGTTCTTC.

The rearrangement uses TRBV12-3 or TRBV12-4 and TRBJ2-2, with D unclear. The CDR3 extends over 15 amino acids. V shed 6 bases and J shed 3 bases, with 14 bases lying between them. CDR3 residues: CASSQAPRYTGELFF. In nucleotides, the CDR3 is TGTGCCAGCAGCCAGGCTCCGCGTTACACCGGGGAGCTGTTTTTT.

CDR3 bases: TGTGCCAGCAGCCTCATTATTGCCGGGGAGCTGTTTTTT. Protein: CASSLIIAGELFF. The chain couples TRBV7-2 to TRBJ2-2; no firm D call. Germline CDR1 is SGHTA and CDR2 is FQGNSA. V was cut by 5 bases and J by 6 bases, with 10 bases left in between. This CDR3 has 13 residues.

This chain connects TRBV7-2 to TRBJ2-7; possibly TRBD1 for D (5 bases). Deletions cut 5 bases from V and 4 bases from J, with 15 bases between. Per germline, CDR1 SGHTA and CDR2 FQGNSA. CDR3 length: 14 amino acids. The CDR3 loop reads CASSPQGFRYEQYF. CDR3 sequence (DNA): TGTGCCAGCAGCCCGCAGGGATTTCGGTACGAGCAGTACTTC.

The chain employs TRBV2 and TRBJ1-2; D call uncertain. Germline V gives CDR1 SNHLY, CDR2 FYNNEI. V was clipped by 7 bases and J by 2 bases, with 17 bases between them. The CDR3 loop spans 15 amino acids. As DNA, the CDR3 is TGTGCCAGCAACATTCAGGTGGGAAAAAACTATGGCTACACCTTC. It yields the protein CASNIQVGKNYGYTF.

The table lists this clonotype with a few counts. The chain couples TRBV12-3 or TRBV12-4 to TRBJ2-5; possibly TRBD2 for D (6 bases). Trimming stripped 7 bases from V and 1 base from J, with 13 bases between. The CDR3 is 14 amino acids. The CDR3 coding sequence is TGTGCCAGCACCCGAGGGACTCCCCAAGAGACCCAGTACTTC. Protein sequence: CASTRGTPQETQYF.

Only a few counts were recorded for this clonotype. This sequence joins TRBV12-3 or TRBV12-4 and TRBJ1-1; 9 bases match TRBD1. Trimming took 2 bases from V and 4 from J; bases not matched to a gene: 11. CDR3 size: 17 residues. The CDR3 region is CASSLKWTGVEGTEAFF. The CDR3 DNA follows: TGTGCCAGCAGTTTAAAATGGACAGGGGTAGAGGGCACTGAAGCTTTCTTT.